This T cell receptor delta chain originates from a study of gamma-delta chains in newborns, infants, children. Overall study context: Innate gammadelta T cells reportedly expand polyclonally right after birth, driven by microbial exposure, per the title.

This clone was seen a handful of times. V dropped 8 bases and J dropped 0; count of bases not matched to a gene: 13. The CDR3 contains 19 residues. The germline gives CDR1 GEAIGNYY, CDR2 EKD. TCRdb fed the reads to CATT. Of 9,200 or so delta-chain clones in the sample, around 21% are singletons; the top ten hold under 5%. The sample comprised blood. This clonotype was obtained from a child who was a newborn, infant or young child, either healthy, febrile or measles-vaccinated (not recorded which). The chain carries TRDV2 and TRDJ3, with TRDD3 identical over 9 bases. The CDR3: CAYHVLGDGFSWDTRQMFF. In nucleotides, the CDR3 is TGTGCCTACCACGTACTGGGGGACGGATTCTCCTGGGACACCCGACAGATGTTTTTC.